The sequence of this T cell receptor beta chain was determined in a study of beta chain features in type 1 diabetes. The CDR3 runs to 15 residues. In germline, CDR1 is SNHLY, CDR2 FYNNEI. With 1 base clipped from V and 2 bases from J, the junction kept 3 bases outside the gene matches. This clone showed up just a few times. What it binds is not known. Sorting that relied on CD45RO/CCR7/CD25/CD127/CD95/CD27 yielded CD4+ naive, central memory, regulatory and stem cell-like memory cells. Purities over 98% were achieved in all sorted populations. Since all of the isolated RNA was reverse transcribed, expressed TCRB transcripts were what got sequenced. Profiled with immunoSEQ multiplex PCR; TCRdb holds only in-frame clones, not every one. The repertoire includes about 16,000 clones, roughly three quarters of them detected once, and around 0.76% sits in the top ten. Study-level points and caveats: There were fewer insertions and more deletions at the VDJ junctions of type 1 diabetes patients. Moderate but significant shortening of TCRB CDR3s was recorded in all four CD4+ subsets from Type 1 diabetes patients. The cDNA sequencing approach could over-represent high-TCR-expressing cells.

The chain couples TRBV2 to TRBJ2-7, with 9 positions matching TRBD1. This TCR was sampled from a man aged 25 to 40 with type 1 diabetes. The sequenced material came from stem cell memory CD4+ T cells from blood. This CDR3 reads CASSEGDRVTYEQYF. The CDR3 DNA reads TGTGCCAGCAGTGAAGGGGACAGGGTTACCTACGAGCAGTACTTC.